This is a list of T cell receptor beta chains from one sample in a study of radiotherapy plus CTLA-4 blockade in lung cancer. The protocol was immunoSEQ multiplex PCR, while the TCRdb copy is restricted to in-frame clones and leaves out a portion. The table records under 65,000 clones, about 76% of them present only once. Here the sequenced sample was peripheral blood, taken from a patient treated with radiotherapy plus ipilimumab. The receptors shown here come from a human donor with non-small cell lung cancer whose response to radiotherapy plus ipilimumab could not be evaluated. The CDR3 runs from the conserved cysteine through the conserved F or W. A D gene is named only where the DNA matches it firmly. Only some rows state a clone size, as once, few, many or a class for expanded clones.

cdr3_aa cdr3_nt d_call clone_size j_call v_call
CASRERGGGHTGELFF TGTGCCAGCAGAGAAAGGGGCGGGGGGCACACCGGGGAGCTGTTTTTT TRBD2 - TRBJ2-2 TRBV27
CASSPGTSNTDTQYF TGCGCCAGCAGCCCGGGGACTAGTAACACAGATACGCAGTATTTT TRBD2 - TRBJ2-3 TRBV4-3
CASRQWGQGADEQYF TGTGCCAGCAGACAGTGGGGACAGGGGGCGGACGAGCAGTACTTC TRBD1 once TRBJ2-7 TRBV7-8
CASSLGGVGNIQYF TGTGCCAGCAGCTTGGGGGGGGTCGGAAACATTCAGTACTTC TRBD2 - TRBJ2-4 TRBV7-6
CASSSHRGLLDEQYF TGTGCCAGCAGCTCCCACAGGGGGCTCCTGGACGAGCAGTACTTC TRBD1 few TRBJ2-7 TRBV5-6
CASSWGTSWYNEQFF TGTGCCAGCAGTTGGGGGACTAGCTGGTACAATGAGCAGTTCTTC TRBD2 - TRBJ2-1 TRBV6-5
CASSKRTGGDEKLFF TGTGCCAGCAGTAAACGGACAGGGGGTGACGAAAAACTGTTTTTT TRBD1 - TRBJ1-4 TRBV6-5
CASSLTSSSGDTQYF TGTGCCAGCAGCCTCACTAGCTCCTCGGGAGATACGCAGTATTTT - - TRBJ2-3 TRBV28
CASSLDYQETQYF TGTGCCAGCAGCTTGGACTACCAAGAGACCCAGTACTTC - - TRBJ2-5 TRBV5-6
CASSPGEGRSGANVLTF TGTGCCAGCTCACCCGGGGAGGGCCGCTCTGGGGCCAACGTCCTGACTTTC TRBD2 - TRBJ2-6 TRBV18
CASSQGLMGGLEQYF TGCGCCAGCAGCCAAGGTCTCATGGGAGGGCTCGAGCAGTACTTC TRBD2 once TRBJ2-7 TRBV4-3
CASSQQGAGGPYEQYF TGTGCCAGCAGCCAGCAAGGGGCGGGGGGGCCATACGAGCAGTACTTC TRBD2 - TRBJ2-7 TRBV7-2
CASSPQQGYEQYF TGCGCCAGCAGCCCCCAACAGGGGTACGAGCAGTACTTC TRBD1 - TRBJ2-7 TRBV4-1
CASSQVQGTKNIQYF TGCGCCAGCAGCCAAGTTCAGGGGACCAAAAACATTCAGTACTTC - - TRBJ2-4 TRBV4-1
CASSLSRNTEAFF TGTGCCAGCAGTTTATCTAGGAACACTGAAGCTTTCTTT - - TRBJ1-1 TRBV27
CASSVESSGRETQYF TGTGCCAGCAGCGTAGAGAGTAGCGGTCGGGAGACCCAGTACTTC - - TRBJ2-5 TRBV9
CASRGHIMYQETQYF TGTGCCAGCAGGGGACACATAATGTACCAAGAGACCCAGTACTTC - - TRBJ2-5 TRBV6-1
CAISEGTGQGTEAFF TGTGCCATCAGTGAAGGAACAGGTCAGGGCACTGAAGCTTTCTTT - - TRBJ1-1 TRBV10-3
CASSINRGTNEQFF TGTGCCAGTAGTATCAATCGAGGAACCAATGAGCAGTTCTTC - - TRBJ2-1 TRBV19
CAWSGLHGWANVLTF TGTGCCTGGAGTGGACTCCATGGCTGGGCCAACGTCCTGACTTTC - - TRBJ2-6 TRBV30
CASSQEGHYNQPQHF TGTGCCAGCAGCCAAGAGGGACACTACAATCAGCCCCAGCATTTT - few TRBJ1-5 TRBV4-2
CASTRQGPTEAFF TGTGCCAGCACACGGCAGGGCCCCACTGAAGCTTTCTTT - - TRBJ1-1 TRBV28
CASSLMQVNTEAFF TGTGCCAGCAGCTTGATGCAGGTTAACACTGAAGCTTTCTTT - - TRBJ1-1 TRBV5-4